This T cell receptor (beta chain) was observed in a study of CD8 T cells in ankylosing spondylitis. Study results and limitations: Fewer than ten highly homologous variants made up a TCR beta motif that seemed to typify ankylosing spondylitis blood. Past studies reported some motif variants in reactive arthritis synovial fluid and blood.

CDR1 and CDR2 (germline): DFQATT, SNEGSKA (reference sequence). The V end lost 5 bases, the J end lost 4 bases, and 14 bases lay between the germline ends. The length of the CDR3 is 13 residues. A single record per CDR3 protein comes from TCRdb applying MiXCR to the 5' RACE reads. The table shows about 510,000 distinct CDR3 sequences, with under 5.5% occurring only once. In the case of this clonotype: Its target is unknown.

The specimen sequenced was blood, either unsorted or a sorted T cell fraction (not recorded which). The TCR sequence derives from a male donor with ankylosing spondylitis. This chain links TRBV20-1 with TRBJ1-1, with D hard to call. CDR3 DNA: TGCAGTGCTCGGACGGCCCGCGGCACTGAAGCTTTCTTT. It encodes CSARTARGTEAFF.